The 13 T cell receptor beta chains below were found in one sample sequenced in a study of cytomegalovirus exposure and HLA in healthy donors. PCR amplification relied on 60 Vbeta primers (plus 13 Jbeta primers). Only in-frame clones appear in the TCRdb table, and some are missing; sequencing was by immunoSEQ multiplex PCR. This sample carries some 75,000 clones, with about 5% going to the ten biggest clones. Sequencing was carried out using PBMCs. These receptors originate from a man aged 40-50 years in good health and CMV-seronegative.

This sequence joins TRBV27 and TRBJ1-2; 9 bases map to TRBD1. V shed 6 bases, J shed 6 bases, and the junction held 8 bases outside the gene matches. CDR3 length: 14 residues. Germline CDR1 MNHEY, CDR2 SMNVEV (reference sequence). The CDR3 region is CASRHRDRENGYTF. DNA for the CDR3: TGTGCCAGCAGGCACCGGGACAGGGAAAATGGCTACACCTTC.

The chain links TRBV5-1 to TRBJ2-1, with 7 positions matching TRBD1. V dropped 3 bases and J dropped 2; count of bases not matched to a gene: 5. CDR1 is SGHRS and CDR2 is YFSETQ in the germline V gene. The CDR3 runs 15 residues. This CDR3 is CASSSGQYTYNEQFF. The CDR3 region has the DNA TGCGCCAGCAGCTCGGGACAGTATACCTACAATGAGCAGTTCTTC.

The gene calls are TRBV5-6 and TRBJ2-7; TRBD1 is a possible D gene (5 bases). With 0 bases removed from V and 2 bases from J, the gap between germline ends came to 9 bases. This CDR3 has 14 amino acids. Germline CDR1 SGHDT, CDR2 YYEEEE. The CDR3 nucleotides are TGTGCCAGCAGCTTGGGGTTACAGGCCTACGAGCAGTACTTC. It specifies CASSLGLQAYEQYF. Looking up the rest from reference TRBV5-6 and TRBJ2-7 gives the full variable domain: DAGVTQSPTHLIKTRGQQVTLRCSPKSGHDTVSWYQQALGQGPQFIFQYYEEEERQRGNFPDRFSGHQFPNYSSELNVNALLLGDSALYLCASSLGLQAYEQYFGPGTRLTVT.

CDR3 amino acids: CASSEAALDEQYF. The CDR3 nucleotides read TGCGCCAGCAGTGAGGCCGCGTTGGACGAGCAGTACTTC. V is TRBV10-1 and J is TRBJ2-7; D is unclear. V was shortened by 2 bases and J by 5 bases, with 10 bases between the two germline ends. CDR1 and CDR2 from the germline V gene are WNHNN and SYGVQD (reference sequence). The CDR3 consists of 13 residues.

The gene calls are TRBV30 and TRBJ1-2; no reliable D call. This CDR3 is built from 12 residues. Germline CDR1 reads GTSNPN; CDR2 reads SVGIG (reference sequence). Trimming took off 5 bases at V and 4 bases at J, with 11 bases between the two ends. CDR3 amino acids: CAWAPGSYGYTF. CDR3 DNA sequence: TGTGCCTGGGCCCCTGGGAGCTATGGCTACACCTTC. Using reference TRBV30 and TRBJ1-2 for the parts outside the CDR3, the full variable domain is SQTIHQWPATLVQPVGSPLSLECTVEGTSNPNLYWYRQAAGRGLQLLFYSVGIGQISSEVPQNLSASRPQDRQFILSSKKLLLSDSGFYLCAWAPGSYGYTFGSGTRLTVV.

The chain has TRBV25-1 and TRBJ2-1; 10 nucleotides align to TRBD1. The J segment lost 8 bases and the V segment lost 2 bases, leaving 9 bases of the junction unmatched. CDR3 length: 16 residues. Germline values: CDR1 MGHDK, CDR2 SYGVNS. CDR3 nucleotide sequence: TGTGCCAGCAGTGAAGACCGGGACAGGGGCTTAGATGAGCAGTTCTTC. It is translated as CASSEDRDRGLDEQFF.

The J gene is TRBJ2-1, the V gene TRBV5-6; 7 bases are shared with TRBD2. The CDR3 is 12 residues long. The junction had 1 base not matched to a gene; V was cut back by 3 bases and J by 7 bases. Looked up from germline, CDR1 is SGHDT and CDR2 is YYEEEE. The CDR3, as DNA: TGTGCCAGCAGCTGGGGGGGTAATGAGCAGTTCTTC. Its translation: CASSWGGNEQFF.

The V and J genes are TRBV15 and TRBJ2-5; tentatively, D is TRBD1 (6 bases). Germline CDR1 LNHNV, CDR2 YYDKDF (reference sequence). This CDR3 spans 17 amino acids. The V end lost 1 base, the J end lost 4 bases, and 19 bases lay between the germline ends. The CDR3 loop is CATSRVWGPKVGETQYF. The DNA for the CDR3 is TGTGCCACCAGCAGAGTTTGGGGGCCCAAGGTGGGAGAGACCCAGTACTTC.

CDR3 nucleotides: TGCAGTGGGGGGGGTTCCTACGAGCAGTACTTC. Its translation is CSGGGSYEQYF. The genes are TRBV20-1 and TRBJ2-7; 7 nucleotides align to TRBD2. Trimming removed 7 bases from V and 1 base from J; junction bases left unmatched: 1. The germline gives CDR1 DFQATT, CDR2 SNEGSKA (reference sequence). This CDR3 spans 11 amino acids.

The rearrangement joins TRBV6-5 to TRBJ1-2; no clear D gene. The CDR3 is 13 residues long. CDR1 is MNHEY and CDR2 is SVGAGI in the germline V gene. The germline V and J ends were trimmed by 6 bases and 1 base, with 9 bases remaining between them. CDR3 sequence: CASRARINYGYTF. The DNA for the CDR3 is TGTGCCAGCAGGGCGAGGATTAACTATGGCTACACCTTC.

The chain links TRBV7-6 to TRBJ2-5, with 8 bases fitting TRBD1. Per germline, CDR1 SGHVS and CDR2 FNYEAQ. This CDR3 has 15 amino acids. V lost 5 bases to trimming and J lost 1 base; unmatched junction nucleotides: 6. CDR3 residues: CASSTGQGVQETQYF. CDR3 nucleotide sequence: TGTGCCAGCAGCACCGGACAGGGAGTCCAAGAGACCCAGTACTTC.

This rearrangement joins TRBV10-3 to TRBJ2-5, with 7 bases identical to TRBD1. The CDR3 consists of 15 residues. V trimming: 4 bases; J trimming: 1 base; junction bases outside the gene matches: 6. CDR1 ENHRY and CDR2 SYGVKD come from the germline V gene. The CDR3 spells CAISGGGVSQETQYF. The CDR3 coding sequence is TGTGCCATCAGTGGAGGGGGCGTAAGCCAAGAGACCCAGTACTTC.

V gene TRBV19 combines with J gene TRBJ1-1, with 7 bases matching TRBD1. V shed 6 bases, J shed 3 bases, and the junction held 4 bases outside the gene matches. The CDR3 totals 13 residues. Germline lookup yields CDR1 LNHDA and CDR2 SQIVND (reference sequence). The CDR3 sequence: CASSNRGYTEAFF. CDR3 bases: TGTGCCAGTAGCAACAGGGGATACACTGAAGCTTTCTTT.